This T cell receptor (beta chain) derives from a study of T cells after yellow fever vaccination. This CDR3 has 15 residues. Germline V CDR1 and CDR2: LNHDA, SQIVND (reference sequence). Trimming shortened V by 7 bases and J by 2 bases, and 17 bases separated the two germline ends. TCRdb independently ran MiXCR on the 5' RACE reads; one entry per CDR3 protein. The repertoire consists of about 85,000 distinct CDR3 sequences, with less than 15% occurring once and the leading ten covering 20% to 25%. The sequence derives from a man aged 18-30 years who received the YFV17D yellow fever vaccine. The chain couples TRBV19 to TRBJ1-1, with D tentatively TRBD1 (6 bases). This specimen was CD8+ T cells not binding an NS4B(214-222) dextramer, sorted from PBMCs, taken about 21 days after the first yellow fever vaccination. CDR3 DNA sequence: TGTGCCAGTACGGGATTGGGGACACCTAACACTGAAGCTTTCTTT. Translated, it gives CASTGLGTPNTEAFF.